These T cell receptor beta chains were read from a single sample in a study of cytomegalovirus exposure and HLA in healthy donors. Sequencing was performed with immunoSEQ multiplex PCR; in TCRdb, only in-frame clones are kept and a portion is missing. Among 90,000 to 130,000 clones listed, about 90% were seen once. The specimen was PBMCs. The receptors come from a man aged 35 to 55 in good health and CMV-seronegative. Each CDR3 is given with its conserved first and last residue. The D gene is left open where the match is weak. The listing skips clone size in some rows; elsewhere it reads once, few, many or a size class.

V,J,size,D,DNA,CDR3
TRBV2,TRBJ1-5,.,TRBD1,TGTGCCAGCAGGGGGGGACAGAGCAATCAGCCCCAGCATTTT,CASRGGQSNQPQHF
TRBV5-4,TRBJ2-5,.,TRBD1,TGTGCCAGCAGCTTGGGAGGGACAGGGGGGGAGACCCAGTACTTC,CASSLGGTGGETQYF
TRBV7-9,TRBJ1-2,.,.,TGTGCCAGCAGCTTAGCCCAGGGTACTAACTATGGCTACACCTTC,CASSLAQGTNYGYTF
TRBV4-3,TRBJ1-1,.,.,TGCGCCAGCAGCCAAGCCCGCCAGGGAGGGGGGATGAACACTGAAGCTTTCTTT,CASSQARQGGGMNTEAFF
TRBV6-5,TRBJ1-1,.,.,TGTGCCAGCAGACAAGGCCTCCTGAGGGACACTGAAGCTTTCTTT,CASRQGLLRDTEAFF
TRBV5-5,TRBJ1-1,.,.,TGTGCCAGCAGCTTGAGAGGGCCCATGAACACTGAAGCTTTCTTT,CASSLRGPMNTEAFF
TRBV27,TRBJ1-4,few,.,TGTGCCAGCACCGGGGTCGGGGATGAAAAACTGTTTTTT,CASTGVGDEKLFF
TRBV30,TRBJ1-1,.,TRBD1,TGTGCCTGGACCGGACAGGTGATGAACACTGAAGCTTTCTTT,CAWTGQVMNTEAFF
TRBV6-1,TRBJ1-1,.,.,TGTGCCAGCAGTGACCGGCGGGCAGCCTTGAACACTGAAGCTTTCTTT,CASSDRRAALNTEAFF
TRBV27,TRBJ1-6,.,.,TGTGCCAGCAGTCTCTACGGGGATTCACCCCTCCACTTT,CASSLYGDSPLHF
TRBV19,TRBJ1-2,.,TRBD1,TGTGCCAGTAGTATTTTCTCGGGACAGGGTAACTATGGCTACACCTTC,CASSIFSGQGNYGYTF
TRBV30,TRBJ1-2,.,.,TGTGCCTGGAGCGGCAGGGGAAGCATAAATCCACACTATGGCTACACCTTC,CAWSGRGSINPHYGYTF
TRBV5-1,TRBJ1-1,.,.,TGCGCCAGCAGACTCGTCATGAACACTGAAGCTTTCTTT,CASRLVMNTEAFF
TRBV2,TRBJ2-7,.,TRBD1,TGTGCCAGCCTGGGGACAGTGTCCTACGAGCAGTACTTC,CASLGTVSYEQYF
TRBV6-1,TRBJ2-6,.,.,TGTGCCACCCTTAGGCAGGCTGCCGGGGCCAACGTCCTGACTTTC,CATLRQAAGANVLTF
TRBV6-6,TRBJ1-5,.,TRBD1,TGTGCCAGCAGTTACTCGACAGGGGGTAACAATCAGCCCCAGCATTTT,CASSYSTGGNNQPQHF
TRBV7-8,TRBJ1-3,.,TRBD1,TGTGCCAGCAGCGATCGGGACAGGGGCACCATATATTTT,CASSDRDRGTIYF
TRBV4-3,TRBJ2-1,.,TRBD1,TGCGCCAGCAGCCAAGGAAAGGGGGGGACAGGGTTCTACAATGAGCAGTTCTTC,CASSQGKGGTGFYNEQFF
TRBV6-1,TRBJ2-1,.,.,TGTGCCAGCAGTCGGCAGGCCACGGATAATGAGCAGTTCTTC,CASSRQATDNEQFF
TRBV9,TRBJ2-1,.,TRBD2,TGTGCCAGCAGCGTAGGCGGGTGGGGGGGGGATGAGCAGTTCTTC,CASSVGGWGGDEQFF
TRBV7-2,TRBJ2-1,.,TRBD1,TGTGCCAGCACTCTGGACAGGGGGCTCTACAATGAGCAGTTCTTC,CASTLDRGLYNEQFF
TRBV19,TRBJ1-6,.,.,TGTGCCAGTAGTTCCTCGACGGGAGCACCCCTCCACTTT,CASSSSTGAPLHF
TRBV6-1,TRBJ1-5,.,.,TGTGCCAGCAGTGTAATGGGTACAGAACTGACGCCGAATCAGCCCCAGCATTTT,CASSVMGTELTPNQPQHF
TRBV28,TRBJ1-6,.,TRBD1,TGTGCCTGTAGGGGGCGCGAGAATTCACCCCTCCACTTT,CACRGRENSPLHF
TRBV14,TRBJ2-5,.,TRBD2,TGTGCCAGCAGTCCTCGGGAGCGGGGGGGCCCAGGCCAAGAGACCCAGTACTTC,CASSPRERGGPGQETQYF
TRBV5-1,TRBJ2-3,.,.,TGCGCCAGCAGCCTTGTAGGGGCCCGCACAGATACGCAGTATTTT,CASSLVGARTDTQYF